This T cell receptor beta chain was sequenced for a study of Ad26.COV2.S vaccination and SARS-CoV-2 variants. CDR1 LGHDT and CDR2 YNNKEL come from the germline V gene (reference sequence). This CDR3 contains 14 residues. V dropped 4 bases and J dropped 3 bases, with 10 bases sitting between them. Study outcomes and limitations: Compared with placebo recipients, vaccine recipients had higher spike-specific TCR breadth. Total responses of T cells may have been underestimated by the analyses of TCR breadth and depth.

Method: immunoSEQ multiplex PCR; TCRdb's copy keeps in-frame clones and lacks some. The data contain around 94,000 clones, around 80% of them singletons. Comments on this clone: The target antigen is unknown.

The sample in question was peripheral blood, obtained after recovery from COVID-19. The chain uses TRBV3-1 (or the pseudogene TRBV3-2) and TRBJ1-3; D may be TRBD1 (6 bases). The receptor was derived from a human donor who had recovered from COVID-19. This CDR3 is CASSLQGGGNTIYF. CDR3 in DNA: TGTGCCAGCAGCCTACAGGGAGGTGGAAACACCATATATTTT.